These 9 T cell receptor beta chains were sequenced from one sample in a study of early T cells in non-severe SARS-CoV-2 infection. Via MiXCR, TCRdb re-called the 5' RACE reads, giving one row per CDR3 protein. The repertoire holds roughly 97,000 distinct CDR3 sequences, approximately 11% seen once, with about 4.5% in the top ten. The sample consisted of whole blood, taken at baseline. These receptors came from an adult who was a healthcare worker with PCR-confirmed SARS-CoV-2 infection or an uninfected control (not recorded which).

This clonotype was recorded a few times. The J gene is TRBJ1-1, the V gene TRBV10-3; 10 bases agree with TRBD1. This CDR3 is 17 amino acids long. Looked up from germline, CDR1 is ENHRY and CDR2 is SYGVKD. V trimming: 2 bases; J trimming: 0 bases; junction bases outside the gene matches: 6. The DNA for the CDR3 is TGTGCCATCAGTGAGAGCGGGACAGGGGCCCTGAACACTGAAGCTTTCTTT. Amino acid sequence: CAISESGTGALNTEAFF.

This clonotype was counted between two and nine times. The chain recombines TRBV11-2 with TRBJ2-1, with 8 bases lining up with TRBD2. Looked up from germline, CDR1 is SGHAT and CDR2 is FQNNGV. The V and J ends lost 2 bases and 2 bases, in that order; junction bases with no gene match: 2. This CDR3 spans 15 amino acids. DNA for the CDR3: TGTGCCAGCAGCTTATCAGCGGGAGCCTACAATGAGCAGTTCTTC. Protein: CASSLSAGAYNEQFF. The full variable domain, rest sourced from reference TRBV11-2 and TRBJ2-1, is EAGVAQSPRYKIIEKRQSVAFWCNPISGHATLYWYQQILGQGPKLLIQFQNNGVVDDSQLPKDRFSAERLKGVDSTLKIQPAKLEDSAVYLCASSLSAGAYNEQFFGPGTRLTVL.

This clonotype was detected many times. The chain uses TRBV7-9 and TRBJ1-5; D is unclear. CDR1 SEHNR and CDR2 FQNEAQ come from the germline V gene (reference sequence). The CDR3 totals 14 residues. Trimming took 1 base from V and 3 from J, leaving 7 bases between them. CDR3 residues: CASSLGGDNQPQHF. The CDR3 nucleotides are TGTGCCAGCAGCTTAGGAGGCGACAATCAGCCCCAGCATTTT.

This clonotype was detected ten times or more. The rearrangement uses TRBV6-1 and TRBJ2-5, with D possibly matching TRBD1 (6 bases). V was shortened by 4 bases and J by 1 base, with 13 bases between the two germline ends. Germline CDR1 reads MNHNS; CDR2 reads SASEGT. This CDR3 has 15 residues. CDR3 DNA sequence: TGTGCCAGCAGTGGGTTAACAGGGCCCCAAGAGACCCAGTACTTC. Translated: CASSGLTGPQETQYF.

There are a few counts of this clonotype. This chain uses TRBV20-1 with TRBJ2-5; the match to TRBD2 covers 13 bases. Germline V CDR1 and CDR2: DFQATT, SNEGSKA (reference sequence). The CDR3 sequence is 16 residues long. J gave up 3 bases and V 0 bases, and 4 bases lay outside the gene matches. The CDR3 coding sequence is TGCAGTGCTAGAGAACCACTAGCGGGAGGGAAAGAGACCCAGTACTTC. Translated, it gives CSAREPLAGGKETQYF.

The chain couples TRBV19 to TRBJ2-7, with TRBD2 matching over 8 bases. The length of the CDR3 is 14 residues. The V gene end was trimmed by 11 bases and the J gene end by 0 bases; junction bases not matched to a gene: 9. CDR1 is LNHDA and CDR2 is SQIVND in the germline V gene (reference sequence). The CDR3 DNA reads as TGTGCCTCTACGGAGGGGACTAGCTCCTACGAGCAGTACTTC. This codes for CASTEGTSSYEQYF.

This clonotype was seen more than once but under ten times. This sequence joins TRBV11-2 and TRBJ1-1; the D gene is possibly TRBD1 (6 bases). The V end lost 6 bases, the J end lost 11 bases, and 19 bases lay between the germline ends. The CDR3 is made up of 13 amino acids. Germline V gives CDR1 SGHAT, CDR2 FQNNGV. CDR3 sequence (DNA): TGTGCCAGCAGTGGATTCGAATGGACAGAGGCTTTCTTT. This codes for CASSGFEWTEAFF.

The chain has TRBV10-3 and TRBJ2-7; D uncertain. The CDR3 is made up of 11 amino acids. Between the trimmed V and J ends, which lost 5 bases and 4 bases, there was a span of 6 bases. Germline V gene lookup returns CDR1 ENHRY and CDR2 SYGVKD. CDR3 amino acids: CAISPDYEQYF. The CDR3 nucleotides are TGTGCCATCAGTCCCGATTACGAGCAGTACTTC.

This clonotype was detected ten times or more. The chain carries TRBV20-1 and TRBJ2-3; 8 nucleotides match TRBD2. CDR3 length: 16 amino acids. Germline CDR1 and CDR2: DFQATT and SNEGSKA (reference sequence). With 6 bases clipped from V and 4 bases from J, the junction kept 15 bases outside the gene matches. The CDR3 is CSATPPTSENSDTQYF. CDR3 bases: TGCAGTGCGACTCCACCGACTAGCGAAAACTCAGATACGCAGTATTTT.